This TCR beta chain was obtained from a study of blood T cell repertoires in COVID-19. On the study more broadly: The study drew acute and convalescent COVID-19 samples from the United States, Italy and Spain. T cells, B-cell-depleted T cells, or PBMCs provided the cDNA or gDNA that served as material.

In the study's own analysis: Amplification of reference gene primers was used by the study to estimate nucleated cell counts. Profiled with immunoSEQ multiplex PCR; TCRdb holds only in-frame clones, not every one. That table supplies the V and J calls and clone size; D and trimming were determined from the DNA. The sample contains more than 110,000 clones, about 82% of which appear only once. Trimming pared 5 bases from V and 2 bases from J, leaving 13 bases between. This CDR3 contains 14 residues. CDR1 is MNHEY and CDR2 is SVGEGT in the germline V gene. The source material was peripheral blood. V is TRBV6-2 or TRBV6-3 and J is TRBJ2-7, with D possibly matching TRBD1 (5 bases). The TCR comes from a man in his fifties or sixties with acute or convalescent COVID-19. CDR3 region: CASSVGVEPYEQYF. The CDR3 DNA sequence: TGTGCCAGCAGTGTAGGGGTAGAGCCCTACGAGCAGTACTTC.